Following are 14 T cell receptor beta chains from one sample sequenced in a study of cytomegalovirus exposure and HLA in healthy donors. PCR employed 60 Vbeta and 13 Jbeta primers. This table comes from immunoSEQ multiplex PCR, and its TCRdb copy is limited to in-frame clones, with some not included. Here the sample spans some 200,000 clones, roughly 84% being singletons. Sequenced: PBMCs. These receptors were obtained from a boy aged 2 to 9 in good health and CMV-seronegative.

The CDR3 nucleotides are TGTGCCAGCAGCCAAGCGGGGGGCCACGCAGATACGCAGTATTTT. Amino acids: CASSQAGGHADTQYF. The chain uses TRBV7-8 and TRBJ2-3; 9 nucleotides match TRBD2. V was pared by 5 bases and J by 4 bases, with 7 bases of the junction left unmatched. Germline V CDR1 and CDR2: SGHVS, FQNEAQ. The CDR3 is made up of 15 amino acids. The full variable domain, with the rest looked up from reference TRBV7-8 and TRBJ2-3, is GAGVSQSPRYKVAKRGQDVALRCDPISGHVSLFWYQQALGQGPEFLTYFQNEAQLDKSGLPSDRFFAERPEGSVSTLKIQRTQQEDSAVYLCASSQAGGHADTQYFGPGTRLTVL.

The rearrangement joins TRBV4-2 to TRBJ1-2, with D tentatively TRBD1 (6 bases). The germline gives CDR1 LGHNA, CDR2 YNFKEQ. CDR3 length equals 16 residues. Trimming stripped 2 bases from V and 3 bases from J, with 16 bases between. The CDR3 loop is CASSQPRQDNDYGYTF. The CDR3 bases are TGTGCCAGCAGCCAACCGCGACAGGATAATGACTATGGCTACACCTTC.

The chain recombines TRBV4-1 with TRBJ1-2, with D perhaps TRBD1 (6 bases). Germline assignment: CDR1 MGHRA and CDR2 YSYEKL. V lost 2 bases, J lost 0 bases, and 13 bases lay in between. The length of the CDR3 is 16 residues. In DNA form, the CDR3 reads TGCGCCAGCAGCCAACCAACAGGGAGATCTAACTATGGCTACACCTTC. Residues: CASSQPTGRSNYGYTF.

With regard to this clone: Additional DNA sequences in this sample encode the identical CDR3. The CDR3 spells CASSLLAGPQETQYF. The CDR3 coding sequence is TGTGCCAGCTCGCTACTAGCGGGGCCTCAAGAGACCCAGTACTTC. The chain links TRBV18 to TRBJ2-5; 10 bases match TRBD2. This CDR3 region has 15 residues. In germline, CDR1 is KGHSH, CDR2 LQKENI. The trim removed 6 bases at V and 2 bases at J, leaving 6 bases unmatched.

Here the CDR3 DNA reads TGTGCCAGTAGTATAGATCTAGGGCAGCGGGCCCTATACGAGCAGTACTTC. It specifies CASSIDLGQRALYEQYF. The J gene is TRBJ2-7, the V gene TRBV19; D possibly corresponds to TRBD2 (6 bases). Looked up from germline, CDR1 is LNHDA and CDR2 is SQIVND (reference sequence). This CDR3 contains 17 residues. V was shortened by 0 bases and J by 4 bases, with 19 bases between the two germline ends.

CDR3 DNA: TGTGCCAGCAGCGTAGATTATCGGGATACCGGGGAGCTGTTTTTT. Residues: CASSVDYRDTGELFF. The rearrangement links TRBV9 to TRBJ2-2, with a weak D call TRBD2 (5 bases). CDR1 and CDR2 (germline): SGDLS, YYNGEE. The CDR3 consists of 15 residues. Trimming removed 0 bases from V and 5 bases from J, with 11 bases in between.

The V and J genes are TRBV6-5 and TRBJ1-1, with 8 bases fitting TRBD1. Germline trimming cut 6 bases from V and 6 bases from J; bases unmatched to any gene: 12. Germline V gene lookup returns CDR1 MNHEY and CDR2 SVGAGI. CDR3 length: 15 amino acids. CDR3 amino acids: CASRKDRVGRAEAFF. DNA for the CDR3: TGTGCCAGCAGGAAGGACAGGGTGGGGAGGGCTGAAGCTTTCTTT.

The V and J genes are TRBV4-2 and TRBJ2-1; D unresolved. The CDR3 loop spans 17 amino acids. The germline V and J ends were trimmed by 1 base and 0 bases, with 13 bases remaining between them. Germline V CDR1 and CDR2: LGHNA, YNFKEQ. CDR3 residues: CASSQATTPSSYNEQFF. The CDR3 coding sequence is TGTGCCAGCAGCCAAGCAACCACACCCAGCTCCTACAATGAGCAGTTCTTC.

J is TRBJ2-1 and V is TRBV30; 8 nucleotides agree with TRBD2. J gave up 9 bases and V 4 bases, and 2 bases lay outside the gene matches. This CDR3 is built from 11 residues. The germline gives CDR1 GTSNPN, CDR2 SVGIG (reference sequence). The CDR3 sequence: CAWTSGREQFF. The CDR3 DNA is TGTGCCTGGACTAGCGGGCGTGAGCAGTTCTTC. Complete variable domain (other parts from reference TRBV30 and TRBJ2-1): SQTIHQWPATLVQPVGSPLSLECTVEGTSNPNLYWYRQAAGRGLQLLFYSVGIGQISSEVPQNLSASRPQDRQFILSSKKLLLSDSGFYLCAWTSGREQFFGPGTRLTVL.

The genes are TRBV18 and TRBJ2-7; 7 nucleotides line up with TRBD2. Trimming took 6 bases from V and 2 from J; bases not matched to a gene: 7. This CDR3 is 14 amino acids long. The germline V gene encodes CDR1 KGHSH and CDR2 LQKENI. The CDR3 spells CASSPGGGAYEQYF. The CDR3 bases are TGTGCCAGCTCTCCTGGTGGGGGGGCCTACGAGCAGTACTTC.

The CDR3 protein is CAWTGVAGAYNEQFF. The CDR3 DNA is TGTGCCTGGACTGGGGTAGCGGGGGCCTACAATGAGCAGTTCTTC. This rearrangement joins TRBV30 to TRBJ2-1; TRBD2 matches 9 bases. J gave up 2 bases and V 4 bases, and 6 bases lay outside the gene matches. There are 15 residues in the CDR3. In germline, CDR1 is GTSNPN, CDR2 SVGIG (reference sequence).

V gene TRBV5-1 combines with J gene TRBJ2-7, with D possibly TRBD2 on 6 matching bases. Per germline, CDR1 SGHRS and CDR2 YFSETQ. V was pared by 4 bases and J by 4 bases, with 12 bases between. This CDR3 contains 13 residues. CDR3: CASSHREKYEQYF. CDR3 DNA sequence: TGCGCCAGCAGCCATCGGGAGAAGTACGAGCAGTACTTC.

V and J are TRBV6-1 and TRBJ2-7, with 7 nucleotides matching TRBD1. The CDR3 totals 14 residues. V dropped 4 bases and J dropped 3; count of bases not matched to a gene: 6. Germline V gives CDR1 MNHNS, CDR2 SASEGT. CDR3 DNA: TGTGCCAGCAGTGTGGACAGGTCATACTACGAGCAGTACTTC. Translation gives CASSVDRSYYEQYF.

This clone showed up just once. The junction and the germline gene differ at one end; a read error may be behind it. V gene TRBV6-5 combines with J gene TRBJ2-2; tentatively, D is TRBD1 (6 bases). Germline V gene lookup returns CDR1 MNHEY and CDR2 SVGAGI. The CDR3 contains 14 residues. CDR3 sequence: CAGSSTRGTGELFF. In DNA, the CDR3 is TGTGCCGGCAGTAGCACCAGGGGAACCGGGGAGCTGTTTTTT.